The present T cell receptor (beta chain) was sequenced within a study of early T cells in non-severe SARS-CoV-2 infection. Study overall: With bulk RNA from unsorted whole blood as input, sequencing yielded unpaired chains. Study-level points and caveats: Anti-spike CD8 specificities were favored by VDJdb matching, whose results missed private and CD4 specificities.

This clonotype was seen only a few times. The antigen is unknown. Unique molecular identifier tags were affixed to discrete cDNA molecules. TCRdb ran MiXCR on the 5' RACE reads and lists one entry per CDR3 protein. Of 52,000 or so distinct CDR3 sequences listed, around 7% are singletons. The CDR3 extends over 16 amino acids. Trimming took 7 bases from V and 0 from J, leaving 16 bases between them. This rearrangement joins TRBV12-3 or TRBV12-4 to TRBJ2-1; D possibly corresponds to TRBD1 (6 bases). The receptor comes from an adult who was a healthcare worker with PCR-confirmed SARS-CoV-2 infection or an uninfected control (not recorded which). Source: whole blood, taken at baseline. The CDR3 loop reads CASTKYRVGSYNEQFF. The CDR3, as DNA: TGTGCCAGCACCAAATACAGGGTTGGCTCCTACAATGAGCAGTTCTTC.